This is a list of T cell receptor beta chains from one sample in a study of shared clonotypes between healthy human individuals. Assay: immunoSEQ multiplex PCR; the TCRdb copy retains only in-frame clones and omits some. The data hold a few million clones, with roughly 93% observed a single time. The specimen sequenced was naive CD4+ T cells from PBMCs. These receptors all come from a man younger than 35 in good health. Some clones in this sample may be carry-over from other donors' samples. The CDR3 runs from the conserved cysteine through the conserved F or W. A D gene is named only where the DNA matches it firmly. Rows may omit the clone size; those that give it use once, few, many or a size class.

abundance,j_gene,v_gene,d_gene,CDR3nt,CDR3aa
-,TRBJ1-4,TRBV4-2,-,TGTGCCAGCAGCCCCCCCGGGCAGGGAGAAGAAAAACTGTTTTTT,CASSPPGQGEEKLFF
-,TRBJ1-2,TRBV7-3,TRBD1,TGTGCCAGCAGCTTAAATGGAGGGACAGGGGGCGATGGCTACACCTTC,CASSLNGGTGGDGYTF
few,TRBJ1-1,TRBV29-1,-,TGCAGCGTTAGACGTACGGGTAACACTGAAGCTTTCTTT,CSVRRTGNTEAFF
once,TRBJ2-1,TRBV5-1,TRBD2,TGCGCCAGCAGCCCGCCCCCCGCGGGAGCAAACAATGAGCAGTTCTTC,CASSPPPAGANNEQFF
-,TRBJ1-1,TRBV6-4,-,TGTGCCAGCAGTGACTGGGCGGGGGCGACTGAAGCTTTCTTT,CASSDWAGATEAFF
-,TRBJ2-3,TRBV27,-,TGTGCCAGCAGTTCGGCCATTCGCACAGATACGCAGTATTTT,CASSSAIRTDTQYF
-,TRBJ2-7,TRBV5-8,-,TGTGCCAGCAGCTTTTTACAGGTCTTCGAGCAGTACTTC,CASSFLQVFEQYF
-,TRBJ1-1,TRBV6-1,-,TGTGCCAGCAGTGTTTCCCAGAACACTGAAGCTTTCTTT,CASSVSQNTEAFF
-,TRBJ2-1,TRBV7-9,TRBD2,TGTGCCAGCAGCTTAAAGCGGGAGGGCCTGGGTGAGCAGTTCTTC,CASSLKREGLGEQFF
-,TRBJ1-2,TRBV5-1,-,TGCGCCAGCAGCTTGGCCGGAAGCTATGGCTACACCTTC,CASSLAGSYGYTF
-,TRBJ2-7,TRBV5-6,TRBD1,TGTGCCAGCAGCGTAAACCGGGACAGAGCCTACGAGCAGTACTTC,CASSVNRDRAYEQYF
-,TRBJ1-2,TRBV28,-,TGTGCCAGCAGTTTTTCGCCGCAGCTATATATGGGCTACACCTTC,CASSFSPQLYMGYTF
-,TRBJ2-1,TRBV7-7,TRBD2,TGTGCCAGCAGCCCGAGGACTAGCGGGAGTATCTACATTGAGCAGTTCTTC,CASSPRTSGSIYIEQFF
-,TRBJ2-2,TRBV29-1,-,TGCAACTCTATACGAGACAGCCCGACCGGGGAGCTGTTTTTT,CNSIRDSPTGELFF
-,TRBJ2-3,TRBV6-5,-,TGTGCCAGCAGTTACTCTCCCGGACGAAGCACAGATACGCAGTATTTT,CASSYSPGRSTDTQYF
few,TRBJ1-1,TRBV5-1,-,TGCGCCAGCAGGGACAGATTAAACACTGAAGCTTTCTTT,CASRDRLNTEAFF
-,TRBJ2-3,TRBV25-1,-,TGTGCCAGCAGTTTTAGTATTAGTACGCAGTATTTT,CASSFSISTQYF
-,TRBJ1-2,TRBV11-2,-,TGTGCCAGCAGCCCATTTCCGCAGGGAAAGTCCGATGGCTACACCTTC,CASSPFPQGKSDGYTF